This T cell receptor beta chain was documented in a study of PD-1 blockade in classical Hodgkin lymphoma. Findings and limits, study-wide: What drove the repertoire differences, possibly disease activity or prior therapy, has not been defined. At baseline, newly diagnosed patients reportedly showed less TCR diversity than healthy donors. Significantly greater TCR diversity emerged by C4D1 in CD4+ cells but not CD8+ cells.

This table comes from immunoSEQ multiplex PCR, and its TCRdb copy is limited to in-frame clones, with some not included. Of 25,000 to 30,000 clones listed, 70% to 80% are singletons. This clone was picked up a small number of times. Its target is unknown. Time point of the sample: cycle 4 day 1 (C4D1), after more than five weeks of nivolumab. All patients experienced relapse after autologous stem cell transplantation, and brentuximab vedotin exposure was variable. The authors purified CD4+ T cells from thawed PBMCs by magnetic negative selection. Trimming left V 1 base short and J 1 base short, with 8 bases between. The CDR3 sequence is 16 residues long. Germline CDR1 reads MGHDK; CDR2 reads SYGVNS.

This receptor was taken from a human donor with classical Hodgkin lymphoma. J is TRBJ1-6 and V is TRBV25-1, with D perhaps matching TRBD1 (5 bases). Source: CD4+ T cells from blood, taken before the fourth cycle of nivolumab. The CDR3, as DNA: TGTGCCAGCAGTGAATCCAGGGCGTCCTATAATTCACCCCTCCACTTT. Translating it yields CASSESRASYNSPLHF.